What follows are 27 T cell receptor beta chains derived from one specimen sequenced in a study of blood T cell repertoires in COVID-19. TCRdb's copy holds only in-frame clones and misses some; the assay was immunoSEQ multiplex PCR. The table has approximately 350,000 clones, 80% to 90% seen once. The sequenced sample consisted of peripheral blood. These receptor sequences come from a woman in her fifties or sixties with COVID-19, enrolled during active disease.

The rearrangement links TRBV10-3 to TRBJ2-1; tentatively, D is TRBD1 (6 bases). This CDR3 comprises 16 residues. With 4 bases removed from V and 4 bases from J, the gap between germline ends came to 17 bases. Germline CDR1 reads ENHRY; CDR2 reads SYGVKD. CDR3 sequence: CAISVDGTPMYNEQFF. In DNA, the CDR3 is TGTGCCATCAGTGTGGACGGGACACCCATGTACAATGAGCAGTTCTTC.

The CDR3 is CASEQDYTEAFF. The CDR3 DNA reads as TGTGCCAGCGAACAGGATTACACTGAAGCTTTCTTT. The chain links TRBV2 to TRBJ1-1; the D gene is possibly TRBD1 (5 bases). V was cut by 8 bases and J by 3 bases, with 10 bases left in between. This CDR3 contains 12 residues. Germline-derived CDR1 and CDR2 are SNHLY and FYNNEI.

The genes are TRBV5-1 and TRBJ2-2, with TRBD2 matching over 7 bases. Germline loops: CDR1 SGHRS, CDR2 YFSETQ. Trimming at V came to 4 bases and at J to 2 bases, leaving 8 bases not matched to a gene. CDR3 length equals 16 residues. The CDR3 reads CASSPDPGGNTGELFF. CDR3 sequence (DNA): TGCGCCAGCAGCCCTGACCCGGGAGGAAACACCGGGGAGCTGTTTTTT.

The CDR3 DNA reads TGTGCCAGCAGCTTAGATCCTAGCGATCCGGAGCAGTTCTTC. Its protein product is CASSLDPSDPEQFF. The chain recombines TRBV11-3 with TRBJ2-1; perhaps TRBD2 as D (6 bases). Germline-derived CDR1 and CDR2 are SGHNT and YENEEA. V gave up 0 bases and J gave up 10 bases, with 13 bases separating them. The CDR3 extends over 14 amino acids.

This clone was found many times. Other nucleotide sequences in the sample specify the same CDR3. The genes are TRBV11-3 and TRBJ1-6; 8 bases match TRBD1. CDR3 size: 18 residues. Trimming at V came to 0 bases and at J to 0 bases, leaving 4 bases not matched to a gene. CDR1 is SGHNT and CDR2 is YENEEA in the germline V gene. CDR3 sequence reads: CASSLEQGGSSYNSPLHF. In DNA form, the CDR3 reads TGTGCCAGCAGCTTAGAACAGGGGGGAAGCTCCTATAATTCACCCCTCCACTTT.

Only one count was recorded for this clone. The V and J genes are TRBV7-9 and TRBJ1-5; 7 bases align to TRBD1. Unmatched junction bases numbered 5, after V lost 6 bases and J lost 3 bases. In germline, CDR1 is SEHNR, CDR2 FQNEAQ (reference sequence). The CDR3 runs 14 residues. The CDR3 coding sequence is TGTGCCAGCAGTCGACAGGGCCCCAATCAGCCCCAGCATTTT. It codes for CASSRQGPNQPQHF.

V usage is TRBV5-1 and J usage is TRBJ1-1; D remains unclear. There are 14 residues in the CDR3. V lost 2 bases and J lost 1, with 9 bases in between. Germline V gene lookup returns CDR1 SGHRS and CDR2 YFSETQ. The CDR3 spells CASSLVSQNTEAFF. DNA of the CDR3: TGCGCCAGCAGCTTAGTCTCACAGAACACTGAAGCTTTCTTT.

The chain couples TRBV4-3 to TRBJ2-7; a weak D match, TRBD1 (6 bases). The CDR3 sequence is 14 residues long. With 0 bases removed from V and 3 bases from J, the gap between germline ends came to 9 bases. Per the germline V gene, CDR1 is LGHNA and CDR2 is YSLEER. CDR3 amino acids: CASSQDGTFYEQYF. The CDR3 DNA is TGCGCCAGCAGCCAAGATGGGACATTCTACGAGCAGTACTTC.

The rearrangement links TRBV24-1 to TRBJ1-4, with 7 bases aligning to TRBD1. This CDR3 comprises 16 residues. Germline CDR1 reads KGHDR; CDR2 reads SFDVKD. The J segment lost 0 bases and the V segment lost 8 bases, leaving 8 bases of the junction unmatched. The CDR3 bases are TGTGCCACCACCCTGAAGGGGGCTCCAACTAATGAAAAACTGTTTTTT. Amino acids: CATTLKGAPTNEKLFF.

The V call is TRBV7-9, the J call TRBJ1-4; TRBD1 is a possible D gene (6 bases). V lost 2 bases, J lost 8 bases, and 12 bases lay in between. This CDR3 has 14 residues. The germline gives CDR1 SEHNR, CDR2 FQNEAQ (reference sequence). The CDR3 spells CASSLSAGVEKLFF. CDR3 DNA: TGTGCCAGCAGCTTATCGGCAGGGGTGGAAAAACTGTTTTTT.

A few counts support this clone. The V and J genes are TRBV7-3 and TRBJ2-1; tentatively, D is TRBD1 (5 bases). Germline V lookup: CDR1 SGHTA, CDR2 FQGTGA. CDR3 length: 15 amino acids. V gave up 2 bases and J gave up 0 bases, with 8 bases separating them. In nucleotides, the CDR3 is TGTGCCAGCAGCTTATGGACAAGCTCCTACAATGAGCAGTTCTTC. It yields the protein CASSLWTSSYNEQFF.

The chain links TRBV19 to TRBJ2-1; 7 positions match TRBD2. Germline-derived CDR1 and CDR2 are LNHDA and SQIVND (reference sequence). The CDR3 has 14 amino acids. With V trimmed by 9 bases and J by 8 bases, 13 bases remained unmatched. The CDR3 is CASLPPSGVHEQFF. The CDR3 region has the DNA TGTGCCAGCCTCCCCCCGAGCGGGGTACATGAGCAGTTCTTC.

The chain joins TRBV7-8 to TRBJ2-2, with D possibly matching TRBD2 (6 bases). The CDR3 has 18 residues. CDR1 SGHVS and CDR2 FQNEAQ come from the germline V gene. With 2 bases removed from V and 0 bases from J, the gap between germline ends came to 16 bases. CDR3 sequence: CASSLHMRGDSNTGELFF. The CDR3 bases are TGTGCCAGCAGCTTACATATGCGAGGGGACTCGAACACCGGGGAGCTGTTTTTT.

The chain carries TRBV7-3 and TRBJ1-1, with D unclear. Trimming left V 3 bases short and J 10 bases short, with 15 bases between. Germline V gene sequence: CDR1 SGHTA, CDR2 FQGTGA. This CDR3 has 13 amino acids. The chain's CDR3 is CASSLKRHPRAFF. CDR3 DNA sequence: TGTGCCAGCAGCTTGAAGAGACACCCCCGAGCTTTCTTT. The full variable domain, completed using reference TRBV7-3 and TRBJ1-1, is GAGVSQTPSNKVTEKGKYVELRCDPISGHTALYWYRQSLGQGPEFLIYFQGTGAADDSGLPNDRFFAVRPEGSVSTLKIQRTERGDSAVYLCASSLKRHPRAFFGQGTRLTVV.

The table lists this clone with many counts. The chain has TRBV7-2 and TRBJ1-3, with D possibly TRBD1 on 6 matching bases. V was trimmed by 5 bases and J by 5 bases, leaving 19 bases between them. This CDR3 region has 16 residues. CDR1 and CDR2 (germline): SGHTA, FQGNSA. The CDR3 here is CASSVRDTPPRNTIYF. The CDR3 region has the DNA TGTGCCAGCAGCGTCCGGGACACTCCTCCGAGAAACACCATATATTTT.

The V and J genes are TRBV3-1 (or the pseudogene TRBV3-2) and TRBJ2-1; 11 bases are shared with TRBD2. The V segment lost 6 bases and the J segment 6 bases; nucleotides outside the gene matches: 4. Germline V gives CDR1 LGHDT, CDR2 YNNKEL (reference sequence). The CDR3 length is 14 residues. CDR3 sequence: CASRLAGAVNEQFF. In DNA, the CDR3 is TGTGCCAGCAGACTAGCGGGGGCTGTCAATGAGCAGTTCTTC.

The chain couples TRBV5-4 to TRBJ2-6; 8 nucleotides agree with TRBD2. The CDR3 runs 18 residues. Looked up from germline, CDR1 is SGHNT and CDR2 is YYREEE (reference sequence). V was clipped by 3 bases and J by 0 bases; unmatched bases: 8. CDR3 amino acids: CASSSGGVSISGANVLTF. As DNA, the CDR3 is TGTGCCAGCAGCTCCGGGGGGGTTTCAATCTCTGGGGCCAACGTCCTGACTTTC.

V is TRBV13 and J is TRBJ2-1; 9 nucleotides align to TRBD2. The V gene end was trimmed by 9 bases and the J gene end by 8 bases; junction bases not matched to a gene: 11. Germline V gene sequence: CDR1 PRHDT, CDR2 FYEKMQ (reference sequence). This CDR3 has 14 residues. The CDR3: CASTLAGGPHEQFF. CDR3 nucleotides: TGTGCCAGTACGCTTGCGGGGGGGCCGCATGAGCAGTTCTTC.

Notes on this clone: Other DNA sequences in this specimen translate into the identical CDR3. The chain combines TRBV20-1 with TRBJ1-1; TRBD1 is a possible D gene (5 bases). The CDR3 has 11 amino acids. Germline V lookup: CDR1 DFQATT, CDR2 SNEGSKA (reference sequence). V was trimmed by 4 bases and J by 4 bases, leaving 7 bases between them. This CDR3 reads CSAKGATEAFF. As DNA, the CDR3 is TGCAGTGCTAAAGGGGCCACTGAAGCTTTCTTT.

The table lists this clone with many counts. This chain connects TRBV10-1 to TRBJ2-1; 8 bases agree with TRBD2. The CDR3 totals 16 residues. Germline loops: CDR1 WNHNN, CDR2 SYGVQD (reference sequence). The V gene end was trimmed by 5 bases and the J gene end by 4 bases; junction bases not matched to a gene: 10. The CDR3 region is CASSPSGSRGYNEQFF. CDR3 bases: TGCGCCAGCAGTCCCAGCGGGAGCAGGGGTTACAATGAGCAGTTCTTC.

The rearrangement joins TRBV5-1 to TRBJ2-2; TRBD1 matches at 8 bases. The V gene end was trimmed by 0 bases and the J gene end by 5 bases; junction bases not matched to a gene: 6. The CDR3 has 16 residues. Looked up from germline, CDR1 is SGHRS and CDR2 is YFSETQ. CDR3 loop: CASSLEGTGYTGELFF. For the CDR3, the DNA is TGCGCCAGCAGCTTGGAAGGGACAGGTTATACCGGGGAGCTGTTTTTT.

The chain has TRBV30 and TRBJ1-1; D is uncertain. V lost 0 bases, J lost 6 bases, and 8 bases lay in between. The CDR3 is made up of 12 amino acids. CDR1 and CDR2 (germline): GTSNPN, SVGIG (reference sequence). This CDR3 reads CAWSVRVSEAFF. The CDR3 DNA is TGTGCCTGGAGTGTTCGGGTTTCTGAAGCTTTCTTT. Complete variable domain (other parts from reference TRBV30 and TRBJ1-1): SQTIHQWPATLVQPVGSPLSLECTVEGTSNPNLYWYRQAAGRGLQLLFYSVGIGQISSEVPQNLSASRPQDRQFILSSKKLLLSDSGFYLCAWSVRVSEAFFGQGTRLTVV.

With regard to this clone: At one of its ends the junction is not consistent with the germline gene, which may arise from a read error. The rearrangement links TRBV20-1 to TRBJ1-4; TRBD1 is a possible D gene (6 bases). There are 11 residues in the CDR3. Germline-derived CDR1 and CDR2 are DFQATT and SNEGSKA (reference sequence). CDR3 region: CSARADGGTYF. The DNA of the CDR3 is TGCAGTGCTAGAGCCGACGGGGGGACATATTTT.

V usage is TRBV3-1 (or the pseudogene TRBV3-2) and J usage is TRBJ1-6, with TRBD1 matching over 9 bases. Per the germline V gene, CDR1 is LGHDT and CDR2 is YNNKEL (reference sequence). V trimming: 3 bases; J trimming: 8 bases; junction bases outside the gene matches: 5. CDR3 length: 15 amino acids. The DNA for the CDR3 is TGTGCCAGCAGCCAGGGGACAGGGAATGATTCACCCCTCCACTTT. Protein: CASSQGTGNDSPLHF.

CDR3 protein: CASSLSRGGTQYF. CDR3 in DNA: TGTGCCAGCAGTTTAAGTAGAGGGGGTACGCAGTATTTT. The chain joins TRBV27 to TRBJ2-3; D is perhaps TRBD1 (6 bases). Germline CDR1 and CDR2: MNHEY and SMNVEV (reference sequence). This CDR3 comprises 13 residues. V was clipped by 2 bases and J by 8 bases, with 11 bases between them.

The chain recombines TRBV27 with TRBJ2-3; D may be TRBD2 (7 bases). Trimming stripped 5 bases from V and 3 bases from J, with 15 bases between. Germline V gene lookup returns CDR1 MNHEY and CDR2 SMNVEV (reference sequence). The CDR3 covers 15 residues. CDR3 protein: CASSPLRGGTDTQYF. Written as DNA, the CDR3 is TGTGCCAGCAGTCCCCTCAGGGGAGGGACAGATACGCAGTATTTT.

The chain links TRBV30 to TRBJ2-5; 7 positions match TRBD1. With V trimmed by 2 bases and J by 0 bases, 6 bases remained unmatched. CDR1 is GTSNPN and CDR2 is SVGIG in the germline V gene (reference sequence). The length of the CDR3 is 15 residues. The CDR3 nucleotides read TGTGCCTGGAGTATGGGACAGCGATACCAAGAGACCCAGTACTTC. Amino acids: CAWSMGQRYQETQYF.